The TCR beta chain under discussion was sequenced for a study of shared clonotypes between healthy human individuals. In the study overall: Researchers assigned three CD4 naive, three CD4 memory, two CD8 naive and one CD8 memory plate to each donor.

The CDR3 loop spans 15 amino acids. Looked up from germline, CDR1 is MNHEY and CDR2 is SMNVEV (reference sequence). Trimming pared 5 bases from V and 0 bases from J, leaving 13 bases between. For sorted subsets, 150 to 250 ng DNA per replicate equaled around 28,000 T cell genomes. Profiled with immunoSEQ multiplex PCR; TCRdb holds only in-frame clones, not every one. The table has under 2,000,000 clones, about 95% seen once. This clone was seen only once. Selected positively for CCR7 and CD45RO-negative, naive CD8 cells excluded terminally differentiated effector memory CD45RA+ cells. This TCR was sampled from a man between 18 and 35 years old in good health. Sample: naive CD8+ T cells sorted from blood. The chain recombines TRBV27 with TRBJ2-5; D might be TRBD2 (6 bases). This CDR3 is CASSLDAGYQETQYF. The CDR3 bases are TGTGCCAGCAGTCTTGATGCGGGGTACCAAGAGACCCAGTACTTC.